Presented here are 27 T cell receptor beta chains from one specimen sequenced in a study of T cells after yellow fever vaccination. MiXCR, applied by TCRdb to the 5' RACE reads, yields one record per CDR3 protein. The repertoire holds over 25,000 distinct CDR3 sequences, 5.5% seen once, with 10% to 15% in the top ten. The sequences come from PBMCs, either bulk or a sorted T-cell subset (CD4+, CD8+, memory, or dextramer-sorted; not recorded which), collected 15 days after the yellow fever booster vaccination. The receptors derive from a man younger than 40 who received the YFV17D yellow fever vaccine.

This clonotype has at least ten counts. V is TRBV28 and J is TRBJ1-4; maybe TRBD1 (6 bases). V lost 7 bases and J 7 bases, leaving 19 bases between the germline ends. The CDR3 loop spans 15 amino acids. The germline CDR1 and CDR2 sequences are MDHEN and SYDVKM. CDR3 DNA: TGTGCCAGCACCCTTCCGGGGGCCGGGGGTGAAAAACTGTTTTTT. It encodes CASTLPGAGGEKLFF. The variable domain in full, completed from reference TRBV28 and TRBJ1-4, reads DVKVTQSSRYLVKRTGEKVFLECVQDMDHENMFWYRQDPGLGLRLIYFSYDVKMKEKGDIPEGYSVSREKKERFSLILESASTNQTSMYLCASTLPGAGGEKLFFGSGTQLSVL.

This clonotype was observed many times. The DNA for the CDR3 is TGCAGTGCTAGAGATCTAGTAGATTTCGCCAAAAACATTCAGTACTTC. Its protein is CSARDLVDFAKNIQYF. The chain joins TRBV20-1 to TRBJ2-4; no definite D call. V lost 0 bases and J 1 base, leaving 13 bases between the germline ends. The CDR3 spans 16 residues. Germline CDR1 reads DFQATT; CDR2 reads SNEGSKA (reference sequence).

By share, this clonotype counts as medium-sized. The rearrangement uses TRBV24-1 and TRBJ2-1, with D perhaps being TRBD1 or TRBD2 (6 bases each). The CDR3 is 13 residues long. With 1 base removed from V and 7 bases from J, the gap between germline ends came to 7 bases. Germline V gene sequence: CDR1 KGHDR, CDR2 SFDVKD. This CDR3 is CATSDLGGNEQFF. CDR3 bases: TGTGCCACCAGTGATTTAGGGGGGAATGAGCAGTTCTTC.

The table lists this clonotype with many counts. The V and J genes are TRBV30 and TRBJ2-2, with D possibly matching TRBD1 (5 bases). Germline V lookup: CDR1 GTSNPN, CDR2 SVGIG (reference sequence). V was trimmed by 0 bases and J by 2 bases, leaving 10 bases between them. The CDR3 runs to 15 residues. The CDR3: CAWSVQGANTGELFF. Here the CDR3 DNA reads TGTGCCTGGAGTGTACAAGGGGCAAACACCGGGGAGCTGTTTTTT. Complete variable domain (other parts from reference TRBV30 and TRBJ2-2): SQTIHQWPATLVQPVGSPLSLECTVEGTSNPNLYWYRQAAGRGLQLLFYSVGIGQISSEVPQNLSASRPQDRQFILSSKKLLLSDSGFYLCAWSVQGANTGELFFGEGSRLTVL.

This clonotype appeared many times. The V gene is TRBV20-1, the J gene TRBJ1-1, with TRBD1 as a possible D gene (6 bases). This CDR3 has 13 amino acids. Looked up from germline, CDR1 is DFQATT and CDR2 is SNEGSKA (reference sequence). Between the trimmed V and J ends, which lost 5 bases and 4 bases, there was a span of 14 bases. The CDR3 sequence: CSAGGGAVTEAFF. CDR3 DNA sequence: TGCAGTGCTGGGGGGGGCGCGGTCACTGAAGCTTTCTTT.

This chain joins TRBV11-2 and TRBJ2-1; D not certain. This CDR3 has 15 residues. V lost 1 base to trimming and J lost 2 bases, with 9 bases between them. Per the germline V gene, CDR1 is SGHAT and CDR2 is FQNNGV. CDR3 coding DNA: TGTGCCAGCAGCTTAGTCGTCCCAGCCTACAATGAGCAGTTCTTC. This gives the protein CASSLVVPAYNEQFF. Complete variable domain (other parts from reference TRBV11-2 and TRBJ2-1): EAGVAQSPRYKIIEKRQSVAFWCNPISGHATLYWYQQILGQGPKLLIQFQNNGVVDDSQLPKDRFSAERLKGVDSTLKIQPAKLEDSAVYLCASSLVVPAYNEQFFGPGTRLTVL.

At least ten counts were recorded for this clonotype. The CDR3, as DNA: TGCAGTGCTTCGGGCCCAGGTCGGTTCTTC. This sequence encodes CSASGPGRFF. V is TRBV20-1 and J is TRBJ2-1; D gene unclear. The CDR3 covers 10 residues. CDR1 is DFQATT, CDR2 SNEGSKA, per germline (reference sequence). Trimming removed 5 bases from V and 15 bases from J, with 14 bases in between.

Ten or more counts support this clonotype. The CDR3 loop is CASLVRGQETQYF. DNA of the CDR3: TGTGCCAGCCTCGTAAGAGGGCAAGAGACCCAGTACTTC. V is TRBV7-2 and J is TRBJ2-5; the D gene is possibly TRBD2 (5 bases). Trimming left V 8 bases short and J 2 bases short, with 12 bases between. Germline CDR1 and CDR2: SGHTA and FQGNSA. There are 13 residues in the CDR3.

This clonotype has at least ten counts. The chain carries TRBV7-2 and TRBJ2-5; the match to TRBD2 covers 8 bases. The ends lost 7 bases at V and 5 bases at J; junction bases unmatched: 9. The CDR3 length is 14 residues. CDR1 and CDR2 from the germline V gene are SGHTA and FQGNSA. The CDR3 sequence is CASTPGGGGETQYF. In DNA form, the CDR3 reads TGTGCCAGCACACCCGGGGGGGGCGGCGAGACCCAGTACTTC.

The sample holds many counts of this clonotype. The chain joins TRBV20-1 to TRBJ2-6, with D hard to call. V was cut by 3 bases and J by 0 bases, with 6 bases left in between. The CDR3 runs 14 residues. The V gene's germline CDR1 is DFQATT and CDR2 SNEGSKA (reference sequence). CDR3 residues: CSASSSSGANVLTF. Written as DNA, the CDR3 is TGCAGTGCTAGTTCCAGCTCTGGGGCCAACGTCCTGACTTTC.

This clonotype came up many times. The J gene is TRBJ2-7, the V gene TRBV10-3; D remains ambiguous. V was clipped by 6 bases and J by 5 bases, with 14 bases between them. CDR1 is ENHRY and CDR2 is SYGVKD in the germline V gene. This CDR3 has 13 amino acids. CDR3 sequence reads: CAIRATDYHEQYF. CDR3 sequence (DNA): TGTGCCATCAGGGCGACCGATTACCACGAGCAGTACTTC.

This clonotype was seen repeatedly, ten times or more. The chain has TRBV2 and TRBJ1-3; D call uncertain. Trimming cost V 6 bases and J 4 bases, with 4 bases left between them. Germline loops: CDR1 SNHLY, CDR2 FYNNEI. The CDR3 covers 11 residues. CDR3 nucleotides: TGTGCCAGCAGGGTCGGAAACACCATATATTTT. It codes for CASRVGNTIYF.

This clonotype was found many times. The J gene is TRBJ2-7, the V gene TRBV15, with TRBD2 matching over 7 bases. V shed 1 base and J 2 bases; nucleotides not matched to a gene: 5. The CDR3 covers 15 residues. Looked up from germline, CDR1 is LNHNV and CDR2 is YYDKDF (reference sequence). CDR3 loop: CATSRGLALTYEQYF. For the CDR3, the DNA is TGTGCCACCAGCAGAGGACTAGCACTAACCTACGAGCAGTACTTC.

This clonotype was seen many times. This chain's CDR3 is CASSPLADLTDTQYF. The CDR3 coding sequence is TGTGCCAGTAGTCCACTAGCGGACCTCACAGATACGCAGTATTTT. The V gene is TRBV19, the J gene TRBJ2-3; 8 bases agree with TRBD2. This CDR3 has 15 residues. J lost 2 bases, V lost 5 bases, and 6 bases had no gene match. From germline, CDR1 is LNHDA and CDR2 SQIVND (reference sequence).

This clonotype was seen many times. This CDR3 is CASSLGGGRGSGETQYF. Written as DNA, the CDR3 is TGTGCCAGCAGCTTAGGGGGCGGGAGAGGGTCCGGAGAGACCCAGTACTTC. V is TRBV7-8 and J is TRBJ2-5; 7 bases are a match to TRBD2. CDR3 length: 17 amino acids. J gave up 4 bases and V 1 base, and 12 bases lay outside the gene matches. Per the germline V gene, CDR1 is SGHVS and CDR2 is FQNEAQ.

This clonotype was seen at least ten times. V is TRBV7-2 and J is TRBJ1-5; D remains unclear. CDR1 SGHTA and CDR2 FQGNSA come from the germline V gene. V lost 4 bases and J 8 bases, leaving 12 bases between the germline ends. The CDR3 extends over 13 amino acids. The CDR3 loop reads CASSSSWSEPQHF. CDR3 nucleotide sequence: TGTGCCAGCAGCTCAAGCTGGAGTGAGCCCCAGCATTTT.

Concerning this clonotype itself: This may come from a read error, since a much larger clone is one base off. The CDR3 is CASRTSGIVALYEQYF. In nucleotides, the CDR3 is TGTGCCAGCCGGACTAGCGGGATAGTGGCCCTCTACGAGCAGTACTTC. The rearrangement joins TRBV6-1 to TRBJ2-7; TRBD2 agrees at 12 bases. Germline V gives CDR1 MNHNS, CDR2 SASEGT. J gave up 3 bases and V 8 bases, and 11 bases lay outside the gene matches. This CDR3 has 16 residues.

This clonotype was detected ten times or more. This chain uses TRBV20-1 with TRBJ2-7; 10 bases line up with TRBD2. Germline V lookup: CDR1 DFQATT, CDR2 SNEGSKA (reference sequence). The CDR3 consists of 12 residues. With V trimmed by 6 bases and J by 6 bases, 5 bases remained unmatched. CDR3 residues: CSASSGRLEQYF. For the CDR3, the DNA is TGCAGTGCCTCTAGCGGGAGACTCGAGCAGTACTTC.

This clonotype has a count of ten or more. The V gene is TRBV6-5, the J gene TRBJ1-6, with unresolved D. The V end lost 3 bases, the J end lost 5 bases, and 20 bases lay between the germline ends. Germline V gene lookup returns CDR1 MNHEY and CDR2 SVGAGI. CDR3 size: 18 residues. CDR3 sequence (DNA): TGTGCCAGCAGTTATCAGCTCGGGGAAGACTACCATAATTCACCCCTCCACTTT. Its translation is CASSYQLGEDYHNSPLHF.

This clonotype was recorded many times. The J gene is TRBJ1-1, the V gene TRBV5-1; 8 bases agree with TRBD1. From germline, CDR1 is SGHRS and CDR2 YFSETQ. The CDR3 is made up of 14 amino acids. V dropped 3 bases and J dropped 1; count of bases not matched to a gene: 2. The CDR3 here is CASSSQGANTEAFF. The CDR3, as DNA: TGCGCCAGCAGCTCCCAGGGGGCGAACACTGAAGCTTTCTTT.

This clonotype was seen ten or more times. V and J are TRBV20-1 and TRBJ2-5, with TRBD2 matching over 8 bases. The CDR3 loop spans 16 amino acids. The junction had 8 bases not matched to a gene; V was cut back by 2 bases and J by 0 bases. The germline V gene encodes CDR1 DFQATT and CDR2 SNEGSKA (reference sequence). The CDR3 nucleotides are TGCAGTGCTAGAAACTTACTAGCGGCGTACCAAGAGACCCAGTACTTC. Its translation: CSARNLLAAYQETQYF.

This clonotype has more than one count but fewer than ten. The V call is TRBV7-3, the J call TRBJ2-1; TRBD1 matches at 7 bases. J lost 6 bases, V lost 3 bases, and 5 bases had no gene match. CDR1 is SGHTA, CDR2 FQGTGA, per germline. The CDR3 totals 14 residues. The CDR3, as DNA: TGTGCCAGCAGCTTGGACAGGACGGGCAATGAGCAGTTCTTC. Protein: CASSLDRTGNEQFF.

This clonotype was counted ten times or more. The V gene is TRBV7-2, the J gene TRBJ2-1; D remains ambiguous. CDR3 length: 14 residues. From germline, CDR1 is SGHTA and CDR2 FQGNSA. V lost 2 bases and J lost 4, with 9 bases in between. Here the CDR3 DNA reads TGTGCCAGCAGCTTACTTCCGGGTTACAATGAGCAGTTCTTC. It translates to CASSLLPGYNEQFF. Full variable domain (rest looked up from reference TRBV7-2 and TRBJ2-1): GAGVSQSPSNKVTEKGKDVELRCDPISGHTALYWYRQSLGQGLEFLIYFQGNSAPDKSGLPSDRFSAERTGGSVSTLTIQRTQQEDSAVYLCASSLLPGYNEQFFGPGTRLTVL.

The chain has TRBV4-3 and TRBJ1-5, with D uncertain. Between the trimmed V and J ends, which lost 5 bases and 3 bases, there was a span of 14 bases. The length of the CDR3 is 15 residues. CDR1 is LGHNA, CDR2 YSLEER, per germline. CDR3 in DNA: TGCGCCAGCAGCAGCGACGTAACCAACAATCAGCCCCAGCATTTT. Amino acid sequence: CASSSDVTNNQPQHF.

By frequency in the sample, this clonotype is medium-sized. The chain carries TRBV12-3 or TRBV12-4 and TRBJ2-1; tentatively, D is TRBD1 (6 bases). The CDR3 totals 13 residues. Trimming removed 4 bases from V and 7 bases from J, with 11 bases in between. CDR3 region: CASSSDSPNEQFF. CDR3 coding DNA: TGTGCCAGCAGTTCGGACAGTCCGAATGAGCAGTTCTTC.

This clonotype was observed many times. The chain carries TRBV4-2 and TRBJ2-1; unclear D gene. The CDR3 extends over 12 amino acids. Germline V gives CDR1 LGHNA, CDR2 YNFKEQ. V gave up 0 bases and J gave up 15 bases, with 12 bases separating them. The CDR3 reads CASSQDTGPGFF. The CDR3 bases are TGTGCCAGCAGCCAAGATACTGGCCCTGGGTTCTTC.

This clonotype was observed many times. The J gene is TRBJ2-7, the V gene TRBV12-3 or TRBV12-4, with D tentatively TRBD1 (6 bases). Trimming pared 7 bases from V and 6 bases from J, leaving 13 bases between. CDR3 length: 12 residues. Here the CDR3 reads CASTRDTLEQYF. The CDR3 region has the DNA TGTGCCAGCACCCGGGACACCCTCGAGCAGTACTTC.